This T cell receptor (beta chain) was identified during a study of cytomegalovirus exposure and HLA in healthy donors. To note about this clone: The antigen is unknown.

Repertoires were generated with immunoSEQ multiplex PCR, while TCRdb's copy carries only in-frame clones and drops some. This table has 56,000 or so clones, 93% appearing once. Regarding the study as a whole: Cytomegalovirus association was listed for around 170 TCR beta chains. CMV antigen specificity was confirmed in vitro for a few CMV-associated chains.

CDR1 SQVTM and CDR2 ANQGSEA come from the germline V gene. V lost 4 bases and J lost 4; bases outside the gene matches: 4. The CDR3 runs 14 residues. This sequence originates from a woman between 18 and 29 years old in good health and CMV-seropositive. The sample was PBMCs. The chain couples TRBV29-1 to TRBJ1-4, with 9 bases matching TRBD1. The CDR3 is CSVGPDRGNEKLFF. The CDR3 bases are TGCAGCGTTGGACCGGACAGGGGTAATGAAAAACTGTTTTTT.